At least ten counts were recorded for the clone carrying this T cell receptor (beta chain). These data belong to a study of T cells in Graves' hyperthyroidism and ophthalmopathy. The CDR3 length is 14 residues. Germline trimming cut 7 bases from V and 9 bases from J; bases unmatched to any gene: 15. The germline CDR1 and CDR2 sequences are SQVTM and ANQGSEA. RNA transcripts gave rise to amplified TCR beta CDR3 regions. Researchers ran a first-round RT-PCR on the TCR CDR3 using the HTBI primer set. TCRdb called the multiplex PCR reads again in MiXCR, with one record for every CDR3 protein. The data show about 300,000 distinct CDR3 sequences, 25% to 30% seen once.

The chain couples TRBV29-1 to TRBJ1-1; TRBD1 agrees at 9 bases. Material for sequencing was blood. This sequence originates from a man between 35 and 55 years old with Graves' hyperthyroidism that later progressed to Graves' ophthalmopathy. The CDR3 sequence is CSADATGGFIQAFF. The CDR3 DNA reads TGCAGCGCCGACGCGACAGGGGGATTTATTCAAGCTTTCTTT.